The 26 T cell receptor beta chains given below trace back to one sample, sequenced in a study of neurological immune-mediated disorders. Via MiXCR, TCRdb re-called the 5' RACE reads, giving one row per CDR3 protein. This table has fewer than 35,000 distinct CDR3 sequences, 3% to 3.5% appearing once. The material sequenced was PBMCs. These receptors all stem from a woman in her twenties or thirties with multiple sclerosis.

This clonotype was seen many times. The chain recombines TRBV4-2 with TRBJ1-1; D remains unclear. V was trimmed by 1 base and J by 1 base, leaving 10 bases between them. CDR1 is LGHNA, CDR2 YNFKEQ, per germline. CDR3 size: 15 residues. In DNA form, the CDR3 reads TGTGCCAGCAGCCAAGGTACTCCGGAGAACACTGAAGCTTTCTTT. Translated, it gives CASSQGTPENTEAFF.

This clonotype was detected many times. This chain joins TRBV7-2 and TRBJ1-2; possible D gene TRBD1, 6 bases. This CDR3 is 14 amino acids long. Germline CDR1 and CDR2: SGHTA and FQGNSA. Trimming left V 5 bases short and J 1 base short, with 11 bases between. In DNA, the CDR3 is TGTGCCAGCAGCCTCGGGGGGCTTAACTATGGCTACACCTTC. Encoded protein: CASSLGGLNYGYTF.

This clonotype is judged medium-sized (0.01 to 0.1%). The rearrangement joins TRBV7-2 to TRBJ2-1; 7 bases are shared with TRBD1. Trimming took 5 bases from V and 15 from J; bases not matched to a gene: 13. There are 13 residues in the CDR3. CDR1 is SGHTA, CDR2 FQGNSA, per germline. DNA of the CDR3: TGTGCCAGCAGCCAGAGACAGGGTTTCGTCTCGTTCTTC. Protein product: CASSQRQGFVSFF.

This clonotype was seen many times. The V and J genes are TRBV7-9 and TRBJ2-3, with 12 bases aligning to TRBD2. V dropped 0 bases and J dropped 11; count of bases not matched to a gene: 9. The CDR3 covers 16 residues. Germline V CDR1 and CDR2: SEHNR, FQNEAQ (reference sequence). CDR3 protein: CASSLAPSGLAGKQYF. The CDR3 region has the DNA TGTGCCAGCAGCTTAGCCCCCTCCGGACTAGCGGGGAAGCAGTATTTT.

The chain is built from TRBV4-2 and TRBJ2-7, with TRBD1 identical over 9 bases. The CDR3 loop spans 15 amino acids. V shed 4 bases and J 2 bases; nucleotides not matched to a gene: 6. Germline assignment: CDR1 LGHNA and CDR2 YNFKEQ. The chain's CDR3 is CASSRPGQGPYEQYF. The CDR3, as DNA: TGTGCCAGCAGCCGGCCGGGACAGGGTCCCTACGAGCAGTACTTC.

This clonotype is deemed medium-sized. The chain carries TRBV2 and TRBJ1-4, with D perhaps matching TRBD1 (6 bases). V lost 7 bases and J 8 bases, leaving 20 bases between the germline ends. The CDR3 has 15 residues. Germline V gives CDR1 SNHLY, CDR2 FYNNEI. CDR3 loop: CASNRPTGGNEKLFF. The DNA for the CDR3 is TGTGCCAGCAATCGACCGACAGGAGGGAACGAAAAACTGTTTTTT.

This clonotype was seen repeatedly, ten times or more. In DNA, the CDR3 is TGTGCCAGCAGTTTCTTCCGGGCCAACGTCCTGACTTTC. It codes for CASSFFRANVLTF. The chain has TRBV12-3 or TRBV12-4 and TRBJ2-6, with no clear D. The CDR3 extends over 13 amino acids. The V end was cut by 3 bases, the J end by 5 bases, with 5 bases between.

The table lists this clonotype with many counts. The V call is TRBV7-9, the J call TRBJ2-3; no reliable D call. Germline V CDR1 and CDR2: SEHNR, FQNEAQ (reference sequence). The CDR3 loop spans 16 amino acids. V lost 4 bases and J lost 1, with 15 bases in between. The CDR3 DNA reads TGTGCCAGCAGCTCCTGGGTGGCGGCCGGCACAGATACGCAGTATTTT. Its translation is CASSSWVAAGTDTQYF.

This clonotype was found many times. The chain has TRBV14 and TRBJ2-6, with D uncertain. This CDR3 has 19 amino acids. Germline CDR1 SGHDN, CDR2 FVKESK. The V end lost 3 bases, the J end lost 0 bases, and 18 bases lay between the germline ends. The CDR3 DNA reads as TGTGCCAGCAGCCACCTGTCATCTCCGTCCCGCTCTGGGGCCAACGTCCTGACTTTC. It yields the protein CASSHLSSPSRSGANVLTF.

Many counts were recorded for this clonotype. The chain links TRBV5-1 to TRBJ2-2; D not certain. The CDR3 is made up of 15 amino acids. Germline V gene data show CDR1 as SGHRS and CDR2 as YFSETQ. V lost 0 bases and J lost 1, with 7 bases in between. In nucleotides, the CDR3 is TGCGCCAGCAGCTTGGGTGGTCAGAACACCGGGGAGCTGTTTTTT. It is translated as CASSLGGQNTGELFF.

This clonotype was seen at least ten times. The chain couples TRBV11-3 to TRBJ2-1; 9 bases map to TRBD2. CDR1 is SGHNT and CDR2 is YENEEA in the germline V gene. Trimming at V came to 7 bases and at J to 3 bases, leaving 7 bases not matched to a gene. CDR3 length equals 15 residues. CDR3 region: CASTPGTSHYNEQFF. As DNA, the CDR3 is TGTGCCAGCACCCCCGGGACTAGCCACTACAATGAGCAGTTCTTC.

This clonotype was counted many times. This chain uses TRBV20-1 with TRBJ1-6, with D unresolved. V was trimmed by 3 bases and J by 3 bases, leaving 12 bases between them. CDR1 and CDR2 (germline): DFQATT, SNEGSKA (reference sequence). The CDR3 runs to 15 residues. The CDR3 nucleotides are TGCAGTGCTAGGGTCGGCAGTCACTATAATTCACCCCTCCACTTT. Translating gives CSARVGSHYNSPLHF.

This clonotype was seen repeatedly, ten times or more. The gene calls are TRBV11-3 and TRBJ2-1; no definite D call. The V end was cut by 7 bases, the J end by 0 bases, with 10 bases between. Germline V gene sequence: CDR1 SGHNT, CDR2 YENEEA. The CDR3 consists of 14 residues. The CDR3 region is CASTSLPSYNEQFF. The DNA of the CDR3 is TGTGCCAGCACCAGTCTTCCCTCCTACAATGAGCAGTTCTTC.

This clonotype appeared many times. The V and J genes are TRBV5-4 and TRBJ2-3, with D maybe TRBD2 (6 bases). Trimming removed 2 bases at V and 3 bases at J, with 13 bases between. The CDR3 has 15 residues. CDR1 is SGHNT, CDR2 YYREEE, per germline (reference sequence). CDR3 sequence reads: CASSFGGSETDTQYF. The CDR3 region has the DNA TGTGCCAGCAGCTTCGGGGGAAGCGAAACAGATACGCAGTATTTT.

This clonotype was found many times. V is TRBV5-1 and J is TRBJ2-4; maybe TRBD1 (5 bases). Trimming removed 5 bases at V and 0 bases at J, with 12 bases between. Looked up from germline, CDR1 is SGHRS and CDR2 is YFSETQ. The CDR3 extends over 15 amino acids. The CDR3: CASRKTGTAKNIQYF. CDR3 DNA sequence: TGCGCCAGCAGAAAAACAGGTACAGCCAAAAACATTCAGTACTTC.

This clonotype was observed many times. The rearrangement links TRBV24-1 to TRBJ2-7; 7 nucleotides match TRBD2. V was pared by 3 bases and J by 4 bases, with 11 bases of the junction left unmatched. This CDR3 spans 16 amino acids. Germline values: CDR1 KGHDR, CDR2 SFDVKD. The CDR3 here is CATSDAGGTPHYEQYF. The CDR3 DNA reads as TGTGCCACCAGTGATGCCGGGGGGACTCCGCATTACGAGCAGTACTTC.

There are a few counts of this clonotype. This chain joins TRBV2 and TRBJ2-7; the D gene is possibly TRBD1 (6 bases). The CDR3 runs 14 residues. V was trimmed by 1 base and J by 0 bases, leaving 7 bases between them. Germline assignment: CDR1 SNHLY and CDR2 FYNNEI. The CDR3 loop is CASSEGTASYEQYF. In nucleotides, the CDR3 is TGTGCCAGCAGTGAAGGGACAGCCTCCTACGAGCAGTACTTC.

This clonotype was counted many times. The chain couples TRBV6-2 or TRBV6-3 to TRBJ1-2, with D possibly being TRBD1 (6 bases). Trimming took off 7 bases at V and 3 bases at J, with 18 bases between the two ends. CDR1 and CDR2 (germline): MNHEY, SVGEGT. This CDR3 has 15 residues. CDR3 protein: CASTKGHSEYYGYTF. In nucleotides, the CDR3 is TGTGCCAGCACCAAGGGACATTCGGAGTACTATGGCTACACCTTC.

Note on this clonotype: Lacking the conserved final phenylalanine or tryptophan, this CDR3 likely reflects a read error. CDR3 coding DNA: TGTGCCAGCAGCACCACCTCCTACGAGCAGTACACC. This sequence encodes CASSTTSYEQYT. The gene calls are TRBV28 and TRBJ2-7; the D is unclear. The CDR3 extends over 12 amino acids. The germline CDR1 and CDR2 sequences are MDHEN and SYDVKM. Deletions cut 6 bases from V and 0 bases from J, with 6 bases between.

This clonotype showed up many times. V is TRBV12-3 or TRBV12-4 and J is TRBJ2-3; weak D call: TRBD1 (6 bases). CDR3 length: 12 amino acids. Trimming shortened V by 5 bases and J by 11 bases, and 14 bases separated the two germline ends. The CDR3 nucleotides read TGTGCCAGCAGTATTCTACAGGGACGGCAGTATTTT. Residues: CASSILQGRQYF.

This clonotype was counted ten times or more. This chain uses TRBV3-1 with TRBJ1-4; D gene uncertain. CDR1 and CDR2 (germline): LGHDT, YNNKEL (reference sequence). V was trimmed by 3 bases and J by 5 bases, leaving 13 bases between them. The CDR3 consists of 15 residues. The CDR3: CASSHPLGDNEKLFF. The DNA of the CDR3 is TGTGCCAGCAGCCATCCCCTCGGAGACAATGAAAAACTGTTTTTT.

This clonotype was seen at least ten times. CDR3 residues: CASSPVDRVNTEAFF. DNA for the CDR3: TGTGCCAGCAGTCCGGTGGACAGGGTGAACACTGAAGCTTTCTTT. The chain links TRBV6-5 to TRBJ1-1; TRBD1 matches at 8 bases. The CDR3 runs to 15 residues. V shed 5 bases, J shed 0 bases, and the junction held 5 bases outside the gene matches. The V gene's germline CDR1 is MNHEY and CDR2 SVGAGI.

In this sample, this clonotype turned up a few times. Its ends do not fully match the called genes, so a read error is possible. The rearrangement links TRBV7-2 to TRBJ1-5, with no clear D. The length of the CDR3 is 15 residues. CDR1 is SGHTA, CDR2 FQGNSA, per germline. The CDR3, as DNA: TGTGCCAGCAGCTTAGTGGGCTGGGCCGAACAGCCCCAGAATTTT. Protein product: CASSLVGWAEQPQNF.

This clonotype occurred many times. The chain joins TRBV6-6 to TRBJ2-7; 7 bases align to TRBD1. This CDR3 has 14 residues. V dropped 0 bases and J dropped 3; count of bases not matched to a gene: 2. From germline, CDR1 is MNHNY and CDR2 SVGAGI (reference sequence). The CDR3, as DNA: TGTGCCAGCAGTTACTCGCAGGGGGTCTACGAGCAGTACTTC. It translates to CASSYSQGVYEQYF.

J is TRBJ1-1 and V is TRBV4-3, with D possibly matching TRBD1 (5 bases). V was trimmed by 0 bases and J by 4 bases, leaving 9 bases between them. CDR3 size: 14 residues. The germline CDR1 and CDR2 sequences are LGHNA and YSLEER. The CDR3 nucleotides read TGCGCCAGCAGCCAAGATTCTGGGACCACTGAAGCTTTCTTT. Translation gives CASSQDSGTTEAFF.

There are many counts of this clonotype. The V gene is TRBV7-2, the J gene TRBJ2-7; D might be TRBD1 (6 bases). V lost 1 base, J lost 3 bases, and 10 bases lay in between. Per the germline V gene, CDR1 is SGHTA and CDR2 is FQGNSA. The length of the CDR3 is 14 residues. This chain's CDR3 is CASSLGWGHYEQYF. The CDR3 nucleotides are TGTGCCAGCAGCTTAGGGTGGGGACACTACGAGCAGTACTTC.